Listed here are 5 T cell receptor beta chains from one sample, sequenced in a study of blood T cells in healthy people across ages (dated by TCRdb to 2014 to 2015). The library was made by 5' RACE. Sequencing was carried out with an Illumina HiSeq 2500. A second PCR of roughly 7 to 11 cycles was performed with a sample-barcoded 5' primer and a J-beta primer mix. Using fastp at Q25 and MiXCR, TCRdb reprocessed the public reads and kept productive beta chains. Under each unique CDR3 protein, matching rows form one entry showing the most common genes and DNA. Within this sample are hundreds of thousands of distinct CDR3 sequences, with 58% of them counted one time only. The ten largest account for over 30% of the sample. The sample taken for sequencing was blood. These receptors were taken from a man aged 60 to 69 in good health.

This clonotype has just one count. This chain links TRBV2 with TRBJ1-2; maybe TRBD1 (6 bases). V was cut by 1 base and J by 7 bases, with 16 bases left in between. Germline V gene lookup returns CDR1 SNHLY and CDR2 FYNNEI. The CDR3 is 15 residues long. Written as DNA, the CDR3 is TGTGCCAGCAGTGAAGAGGAGGCAGGGGATGGTGGCTACACCTTC. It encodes CASSEEEAGDGGYTF.

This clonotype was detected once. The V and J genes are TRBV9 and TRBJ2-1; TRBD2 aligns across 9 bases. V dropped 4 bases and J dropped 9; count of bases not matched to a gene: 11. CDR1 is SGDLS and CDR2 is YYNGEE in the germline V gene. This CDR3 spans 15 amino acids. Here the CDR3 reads CASSPGGGGNAEQFF. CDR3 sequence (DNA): TGTGCCAGCAGCCCTGGCGGGGGGGGCAATGCTGAGCAGTTCTTC. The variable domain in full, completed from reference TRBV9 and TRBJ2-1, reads DSGVTQTPKHLITATGQRVTLRCSPRSGDLSVYWYQQSLDQGLQFLIQYYNGEERAKGNILERFSAQQFPDLHSELNLSSLELGDSALYFCASSPGGGGNAEQFFGPGTRLTVL.

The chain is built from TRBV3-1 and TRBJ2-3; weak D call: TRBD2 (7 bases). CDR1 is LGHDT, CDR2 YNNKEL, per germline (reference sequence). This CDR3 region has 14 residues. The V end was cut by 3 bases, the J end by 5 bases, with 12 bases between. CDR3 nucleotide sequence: TGTGCCAGCAGCCAGGCGGGGGCCCAAGATACGCAGTATTTT. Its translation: CASSQAGAQDTQYF.

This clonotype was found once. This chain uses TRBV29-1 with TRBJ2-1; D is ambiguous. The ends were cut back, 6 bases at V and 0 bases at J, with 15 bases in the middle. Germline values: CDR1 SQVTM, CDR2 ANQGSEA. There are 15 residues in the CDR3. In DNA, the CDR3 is TGCAGCGTCCTAGGCCGGGCAGACTCCTACAATGAGCAGTTCTTC. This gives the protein CSVLGRADSYNEQFF.

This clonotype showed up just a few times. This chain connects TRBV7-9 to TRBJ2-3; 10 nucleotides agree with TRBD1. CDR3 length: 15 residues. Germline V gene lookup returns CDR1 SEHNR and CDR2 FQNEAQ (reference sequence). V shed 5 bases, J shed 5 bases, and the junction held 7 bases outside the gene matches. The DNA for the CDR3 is TGTGCCAGCAGCACAACGACAGGGGGCAGAGATACGCAGTATTTT. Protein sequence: CASSTTTGGRDTQYF.